These 8 T cell receptor beta chains were sequenced from one sample in a study of somatic mutations in cytotoxic T cells in rheumatoid arthritis. The data were produced by immunoSEQ multiplex PCR, yet TCRdb's version contains in-frame clones alone and is incomplete. The sample comprises tens of thousands of clones, approximately 80% of which are singletons, and roughly 3.2% rests with the top ten. Material: CD8+ T cells sorted from blood. The receptors were sampled from a man aged 35-49 years in good health.

The chain carries TRBV29-1 and TRBJ2-1; 8 bases are shared with TRBD1. The ends lost 7 bases at V and 7 bases at J; junction bases unmatched: 9. In germline, CDR1 is SQVTM, CDR2 ANQGSEA. The CDR3 has 13 residues. The CDR3 DNA follows: TGCAGCGCCCGACAGGGGACGTATAATGAGCAGTTCTTC. Translated: CSARQGTYNEQFF.

Comment on this clone: Other DNA sequences in this sample translate to the same CDR3. The rearrangement joins TRBV5-1 to TRBJ2-1; D unresolved. There are 12 residues in the CDR3. The germline V gene encodes CDR1 SGHRS and CDR2 YFSETQ. V lost 0 bases, J lost 7 bases, and 5 bases lay in between. The CDR3 loop reads CASSLDGNEQFF. As DNA, the CDR3 is TGCGCCAGCAGCTTGGACGGGAATGAGCAGTTCTTC.

The chain combines TRBV19 with TRBJ2-5; D remains ambiguous. Germline V CDR1 and CDR2: LNHDA, SQIVND (reference sequence). The length of the CDR3 is 18 residues. Trimming removed 1 base at V and 0 bases at J, with 18 bases between. CDR3 sequence reads: CASSIVVAAEKYQETQYF. The CDR3 DNA follows: TGTGCCAGTAGTATAGTTGTGGCGGCAGAAAAGTACCAAGAGACCCAGTACTTC. Using reference TRBV19 and TRBJ2-5 for the parts outside the CDR3, the full variable domain is DGGITQSPKYLFRKEGQNVTLSCEQNLNHDAMYWYRQDPGQGLRLIYYSQIVNDFQKGDIAEGYSVSREKKESFPLTVTSAQKNPTAFYLCASSIVVAAEKYQETQYFGPGTRLLVL.

The V call is TRBV29-1, the J call TRBJ1-3; tentatively, D is TRBD1 (5 bases). Trimming stripped 2 bases from V and 8 bases from J, with 16 bases between. This CDR3 has 14 residues. Germline lookup yields CDR1 SQVTM and CDR2 ANQGSEA. The CDR3 spells CSVESRDREDTIYF. The CDR3 nucleotides are TGCAGCGTTGAAAGTAGGGACCGAGAGGACACCATATATTTT. Variable domain in full (rest from reference TRBV29-1 and TRBJ1-3): SAVISQKPSRDICQRGTSLTIQCQVDSQVTMMFWYRQQPGQSLTLIATANQGSEATYESGFVIDKFPISRPNLTFSTLTVSNMSPEDSSIYLCSVESRDREDTIYFGEGSWLTVV.

The J gene is TRBJ2-7, the V gene TRBV2; tentatively, D is TRBD1 (5 bases). Between the trimmed V and J ends, which lost 6 bases and 5 bases, there was a span of 17 bases. Germline V gives CDR1 SNHLY, CDR2 FYNNEI. This CDR3 is 14 amino acids long. The CDR3 region is CASSSRDAAHEQYF. CDR3 in DNA: TGTGCCAGCAGCTCCAGGGATGCGGCCCACGAGCAGTACTTC.

The chain employs TRBV29-1 and TRBJ1-2; TRBD1 might be the D (6 bases). The germline CDR1 and CDR2 sequences are SQVTM and ANQGSEA. The V and J ends lost 6 bases and 7 bases respectively, with 12 bases between them. The CDR3 sequence is 11 residues long. CDR3 region: CSVETGFGYTF. CDR3 DNA sequence: TGCAGCGTCGAAACAGGGTTTGGCTACACCTTC.

The CDR3 loop is CSVDQESGNTIYF. CDR3 coding DNA: TGCAGCGTTGACCAGGAATCTGGAAACACCATATATTTT. V and J are TRBV29-1 and TRBJ1-3; D not resolved. The germline gives CDR1 SQVTM, CDR2 ANQGSEA. Trimming took off 3 bases at V and 1 base at J, with 7 bases between the two ends. The length of the CDR3 is 13 residues.

This sequence joins TRBV6-5 and TRBJ2-1; no clear D gene. V was cut by 2 bases and J by 8 bases, with 13 bases left in between. Germline loops: CDR1 MNHEY, CDR2 SVGAGI. CDR3 length equals 14 residues. CDR3 sequence: CASSYEGLLDEQFF. The CDR3 DNA reads as TGTGCCAGCAGTTACGAAGGGCTTTTGGATGAGCAGTTCTTC.